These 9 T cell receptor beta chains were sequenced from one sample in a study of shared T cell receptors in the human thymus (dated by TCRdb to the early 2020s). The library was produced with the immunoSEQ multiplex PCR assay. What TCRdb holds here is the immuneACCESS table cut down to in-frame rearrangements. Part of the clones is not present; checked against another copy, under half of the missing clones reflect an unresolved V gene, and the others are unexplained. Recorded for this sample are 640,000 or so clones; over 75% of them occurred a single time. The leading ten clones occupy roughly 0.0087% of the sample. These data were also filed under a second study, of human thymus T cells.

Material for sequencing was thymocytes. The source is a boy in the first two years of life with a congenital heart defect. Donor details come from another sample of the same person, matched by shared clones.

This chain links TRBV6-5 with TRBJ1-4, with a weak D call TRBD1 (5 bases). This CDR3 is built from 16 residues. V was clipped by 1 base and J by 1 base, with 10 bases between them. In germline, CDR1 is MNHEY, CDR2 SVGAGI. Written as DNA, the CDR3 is TGTGCCAGCAGTTACTGGGGCGATGGAACTAATGAAAAACTGTTTTTT. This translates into CASSYWGDGTNEKLFF.

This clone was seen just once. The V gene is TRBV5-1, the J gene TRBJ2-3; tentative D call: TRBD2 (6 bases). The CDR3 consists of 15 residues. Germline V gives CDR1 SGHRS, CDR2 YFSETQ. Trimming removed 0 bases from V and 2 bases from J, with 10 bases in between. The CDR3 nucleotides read TGCGCCAGCAGCTTGGTCGGGGGACCCACAGATACGCAGTATTTT. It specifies CASSLVGGPTDTQYF. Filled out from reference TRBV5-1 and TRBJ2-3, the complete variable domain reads KAGVTQTPRYLIKTRGQQVTLSCSPISGHRSVSWYQQTPGQGLQFLFEYFSETQRNKGNFPGRFSGRQFSNSRSEMNVSTLELGDSALYLCASSLVGGPTDTQYFGPGTRLTVL.

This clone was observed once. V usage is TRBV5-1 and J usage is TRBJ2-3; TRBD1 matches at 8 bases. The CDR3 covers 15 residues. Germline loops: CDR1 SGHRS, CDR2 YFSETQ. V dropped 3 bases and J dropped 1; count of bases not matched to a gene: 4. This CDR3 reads CASSSRQGRTDTQYF. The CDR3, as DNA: TGCGCCAGCAGCTCCCGACAGGGGCGCACAGATACGCAGTATTTT.

DNA for the CDR3: TGTGCCAGCAGCTCGGATGACAGGGATGGCTACACCTTC. This translates into CASSSDDRDGYTF. The V call is TRBV5-8, the J call TRBJ1-2, with TRBD1 identical over 7 bases. Per the germline V gene, CDR1 is SGHTS and CDR2 is YDEGEE. Trimming took 3 bases from V and 6 from J; bases not matched to a gene: 5. The CDR3 has 13 residues.

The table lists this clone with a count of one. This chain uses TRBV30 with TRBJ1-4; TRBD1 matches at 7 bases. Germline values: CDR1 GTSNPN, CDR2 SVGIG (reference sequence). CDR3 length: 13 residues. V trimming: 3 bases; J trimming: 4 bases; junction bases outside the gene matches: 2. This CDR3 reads CAWRDRFNEKLFF. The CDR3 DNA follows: TGTGCCTGGAGGGACAGGTTTAATGAAAAACTGTTTTTT.

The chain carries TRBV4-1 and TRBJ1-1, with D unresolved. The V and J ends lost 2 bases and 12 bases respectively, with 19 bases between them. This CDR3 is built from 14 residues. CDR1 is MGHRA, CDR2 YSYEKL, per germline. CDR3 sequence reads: CASSQLDGESRSFF. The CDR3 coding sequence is TGCGCCAGCAGCCAATTGGATGGGGAGAGTAGGTCTTTCTTT.

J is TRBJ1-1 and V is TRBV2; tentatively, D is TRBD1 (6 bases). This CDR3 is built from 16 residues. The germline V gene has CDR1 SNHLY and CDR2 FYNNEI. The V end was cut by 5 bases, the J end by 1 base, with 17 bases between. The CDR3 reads CASSHPGVWGNTEAFF. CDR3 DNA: TGTGCCAGCAGTCATCCAGGGGTTTGGGGGAACACTGAAGCTTTCTTT. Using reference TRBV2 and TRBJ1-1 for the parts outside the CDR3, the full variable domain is EPEVTQTPSHQVTQMGQEVILRCVPISNHLYFYWYRQILGQKVEFLVSFYNNEISEKSEIFDDQFSVERPDGSNFTLKIRSTKLEDSAMYFCASSHPGVWGNTEAFFGQGTRLTVV.

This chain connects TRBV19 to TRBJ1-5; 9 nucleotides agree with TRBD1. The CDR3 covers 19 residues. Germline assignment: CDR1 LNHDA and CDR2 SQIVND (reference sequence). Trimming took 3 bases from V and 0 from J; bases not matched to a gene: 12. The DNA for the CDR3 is TGTGCCAGTAGTATCTTGGGACAGGGTGAGCGATATAGCAATCAGCCCCAGCATTTT. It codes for CASSILGQGERYSNQPQHF.

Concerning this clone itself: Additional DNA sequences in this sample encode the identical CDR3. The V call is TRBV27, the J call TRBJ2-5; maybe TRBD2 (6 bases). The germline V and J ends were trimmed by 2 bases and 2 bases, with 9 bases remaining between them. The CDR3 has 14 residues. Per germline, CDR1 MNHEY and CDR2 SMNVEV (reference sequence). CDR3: CASSLNGGQETQYF. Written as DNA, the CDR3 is TGTGCCAGCAGTTTAAATGGGGGGCAAGAGACCCAGTACTTC.